This T cell receptor beta chain is from a study of blood T cell repertoires in COVID-19 (dated by TCRdb to the early 2020s). Regarding the study in general: Samples covering the acute and convalescent phases of COVID-19 were provided by collaborators in the United States, Italy and Spain. The prospective study material was composed of cDNA or gDNA derived from T cells, B-cell-depleted T cells, or PBMCs. The dataset comprised deeply sampled blood TCRbeta repertoires from subjects exposed to, actively infected with, or recovered from COVID-19. A freely available public database, intended as a resource for researchers studying the immune response to SARS-CoV-2, is where the repertoires were released. Samples were obtained from the ongoing ImmuneRACE study (first 160 participants) and from 1,000 to 1,500 subjects provided by 6 global collaborators. Sample metadata almost always included a de-identified subject ID, COVID-19 status, age in years and sex. HLA class I and class II types, where available, came from metadata supplied by the sample provider rather than from assay-based typing. The research as a whole found: Clinical and demographic metadata were provided uncurated, with the amount varying by source and participant.

The collaborating institutions used their own protocols to collect whole blood in K2EDTA tubes. Collaborator samples were shipped for TCRbeta analysis as frozen whole blood, isolated PBMCs, or DNA extracted from either sample type. TCRbeta CDR3 regions were amplified from genomic DNA using the immunoSEQ Assay, a bias-controlled multiplex PCR. On the study's bioinformatics: The number of nucleated cells in each sample was estimated from the amplification of reference gene primers within the assay. To quantify the absolute abundance of each unique TCRbeta CDR3 rearrangement, sequence reads were collapsed and filtered. For each sample, productive Simpson clonality was calculated as the square root of Simpson's diversity index over productive rearrangements. TCRdb carries this immuneACCESS record with in-frame sequences only. Its versions omit some clonotypes, under half of them owing to an unresolved V gene in the studies checked, with the rest unexplained. V, J and clone size are taken as reported in that table, and D and trimming were inferred from the DNA itself. The sample yields some 83,000 clones; 65% to 90% were counted once. Of the sample, roughly 40% is held by the ten largest clones.

Note on this clone: Its antigen is currently not known. Base qualities are not at hand, and no much larger clone is one base apart.

Based on the germline V gene, the CDR1 and CDR2 sequences are MDHEN and SYDVKM. Reading from cysteine to phenylalanine, the CDR3 counts 15 amino acids. Here the CDR3 DNA is all that survives: 45 bases in frame from base 1. V lost 4 bases and J lost 3 bases, and the count of bases not matched to a germline gene is 9. Recombination connected TRBV28 to TRBJ2-7; a stretch of 7 junction bases matches TRBD1. The specimen sequenced was peripheral blood. The receptor was isolated from a man aged 80 or over with acute or convalescent COVID-19. The CDR3 here reads CASSSQLTGIYEQYF. The DNA is TGTGCCAGCAGTTCCCAGTTGACAGGGATCTACGAGCAGTACTTC.